Following are 17 T cell receptor beta chains from one sample sequenced in a study of identical twins (dated by TCRdb to about 2016). Receptors were amplified or captured by 5' RACE. The instrument given in TCRdb is Illumina HiSeq 2000. TCRdb ran its own pipeline on the public reads, namely fastp trimming at Q25 and MiXCR clone calling, and kept in-frame beta chains. One record per CDR3 amino acid sequence lists the most common genes and DNA. Across this sample there are fewer than 650,000 distinct CDR3 sequences, with 9.5% to 10% seen only once. Of the sample, around 3.1% is held by the ten largest clones. The same sample was also used in a study of yellow fever vaccine responses in identical twins.

Sequenced input: PBMCs. The origin of the receptors is a woman under 30 in good health.

In its sample, this clonotype was seen a few times. J is TRBJ2-2 and V is TRBV29-1, with D uncertain. This CDR3 is built from 12 residues. V lost 8 bases and J lost 5, with 12 bases in between. CDR1 is SQVTM and CDR2 is ANQGSEA in the germline V gene. The CDR3 protein is CSIYDLTGELFF. The CDR3, as DNA: TGCAGCATCTACGACCTAACCGGGGAGCTGTTTTTT.

V usage is TRBV19 and J usage is TRBJ1-2; D not resolved. CDR3 size: 13 residues. CDR1 LNHDA and CDR2 SQIVND come from the germline V gene (reference sequence). The ends were cut back, 5 bases at V and 6 bases at J, with 13 bases in the middle. The CDR3 is CASSLHKRDGYTF. DNA of the CDR3: TGTGCCAGTAGTCTCCATAAACGGGATGGCTACACCTTC.

This clonotype was counted a few times. The CDR3 end shows no conserved phenylalanine or tryptophan, and so a read error is likely. The DNA is omitted, as the CDR3 cannot be located on it reliably, and the CDR3 follows TCRdb's listing. The CDR3 here is CASSPPFTL. The chain recombines TRBV3-1 with TRBJ2-1; the table's D call, TRBD1, has no DNA check behind it. CDR1 and CDR2 from the germline V gene are LGHDT and YNNKEL (reference sequence). The CDR3 length is 9 residues, termini included.

This clonotype showed up many times. The chain links TRBV11-2 to TRBJ1-3; D gene uncertain. CDR1 is SGHAT and CDR2 is FQNNGV in the germline V gene. CDR3 size: 11 residues. V was cut by 7 bases and J by 2 bases, with 3 bases left in between. The CDR3 sequence is CASTPGNTIYF. Written as DNA, the CDR3 is TGTGCCAGCACCCCTGGAAACACCATATATTTT.

The CDR3 nucleotides are TGTGCCAGCAGTTTTCAGGGACAGGGGGGCGAGCAGTACTTC. It yields the protein CASSFQGQGGEQYF. The chain carries TRBV12-3 or TRBV12-4 and TRBJ2-7; 11 bases map to TRBD1. The CDR3 has 14 residues. Unmatched junction bases numbered 4, after V lost 3 bases and J lost 6 bases.

The chain joins TRBV10-2 to TRBJ2-7; 9 nucleotides match TRBD2. Germline loops: CDR1 WSHSY, CDR2 SAAADI. The CDR3 contains 14 residues. J lost 7 bases, V lost 6 bases, and 10 bases had no gene match. This CDR3 is CASSPTSGSVEQYF. The CDR3 nucleotides are TGCGCCAGCAGCCCGACTAGCGGTAGCGTAGAGCAGTACTTC.

There are many counts of this clonotype. V gene TRBV12-3 or TRBV12-4 combines with J gene TRBJ1-1; D is ambiguous. There are 15 residues in the CDR3. V was pared by 2 bases and J by 1 base, with 11 bases between. CDR3 nucleotides: TGTGCCAGCAGTTTATTGCAGGCAAGGAACACTGAAGCTTTCTTT. It yields the protein CASSLLQARNTEAFF.

The chain combines TRBV12-3 or TRBV12-4 with TRBJ1-1; a possible D gene is TRBD1 (6 bases). The CDR3 length is 16 residues. V was clipped by 5 bases and J by 5 bases, with 21 bases between them. The CDR3 loop reads CASSEPRGGTGTEAFF. The DNA for the CDR3 is TGTGCCAGCAGTGAGCCAAGGGGGGGGACTGGGACTGAAGCTTTCTTT.

V usage is TRBV29-1 and J usage is TRBJ2-1, with D hard to call. The CDR3 has 13 residues. V was shortened by 5 bases and J by 4 bases, with 12 bases between the two germline ends. Per the germline V gene, CDR1 is SQVTM and CDR2 is ANQGSEA. The CDR3 sequence: CSVFSLNYNEQFF. The CDR3 DNA follows: TGCAGCGTTTTTAGTTTGAATTACAATGAGCAGTTCTTC.

This clonotype has only a few counts. The chain recombines TRBV11-2 with TRBJ2-5; 8 nucleotides match TRBD2. Losses at the gene ends were 5 bases for V and 4 bases for J; bases not matched to a gene: 18. Germline assignment: CDR1 SGHAT and CDR2 FQNNGV. This CDR3 is built from 18 residues. The CDR3 region has the DNA TGTGCCAGCAGCCCAATAGGGGGGGTTGGCGGGGGGAGAGAGACCCAGTACTTC. Amino acids: CASSPIGGVGGGRETQYF.

This clonotype was seen a few times. The chain carries TRBV27 and TRBJ2-7, with unresolved D. CDR3 size: 12 residues. The germline V and J ends were trimmed by 5 bases and 5 bases, with 10 bases remaining between them. Germline-derived CDR1 and CDR2 are MNHEY and SMNVEV (reference sequence). The CDR3 here is CASSHSTHEQYF. CDR3 sequence (DNA): TGTGCCAGCAGTCATAGTACCCACGAGCAGTACTTC.

The chain couples TRBV7-2 to TRBJ1-5, with D unclear. Germline loops: CDR1 SGHTA, CDR2 FQGNSA. This CDR3 has 13 amino acids. V lost 2 bases to trimming and J lost 7 bases, with 9 bases between them. The DNA for the CDR3 is TGTGCCAGCAGCTTATGGCTGAGGCAGCCCCAGCATTTT. Protein sequence: CASSLWLRQPQHF.

This clonotype appeared a few times. This chain joins TRBV7-6 and TRBJ2-1; maybe TRBD2 (6 bases). This CDR3 contains 14 residues. Trimming stripped 6 bases from V and 4 bases from J, with 13 bases between. Germline V gives CDR1 SGHVS, CDR2 FNYEAQ. CDR3 DNA sequence: TGTGCCAGCAGTACGCGGGACCCTTACAATGAGCAGTTCTTC. This sequence encodes CASSTRDPYNEQFF. The full variable domain, in which reference TRBV7-6 and TRBJ2-1 provide the parts outside the CDR3, is GAGVSQSPRYKVTKRGQDVALRCDPISGHVSLYWYRQALGQGPEFLTYFNYEAQQDKSGLPNDRFSAERPEGSISTLTIQRTEQRDSAMYRCASSTRDPYNEQFFGPGTRLTVL.

This clonotype was seen more than once but under ten times. The J gene is TRBJ2-5, the V gene TRBV9, with D perhaps given as TRBD1 or TRBD2 (5 bases each). V lost 0 bases, J lost 5 bases, and 8 bases lay in between. The CDR3 totals 13 residues. The germline V gene encodes CDR1 SGDLS and CDR2 YYNGEE. The DNA of the CDR3 is TGTGCCAGCAGCGTAGGGGGGAAGGAGACCCAGTACTTC. This sequence encodes CASSVGGKETQYF. The whole variable domain, remainder taken from reference TRBV9 and TRBJ2-5, is DSGVTQTPKHLITATGQRVTLRCSPRSGDLSVYWYQQSLDQGLQFLIQYYNGEERAKGNILERFSAQQFPDLHSELNLSSLELGDSALYFCASSVGGKETQYFGPGTRLLVL.

In its sample, this clonotype was seen many times. V is TRBV4-2 and J is TRBJ2-1; 8 positions match TRBD1. Germline trimming cut 5 bases from V and 6 bases from J; bases unmatched to any gene: 3. The CDR3 sequence is 13 residues long. From germline, CDR1 is LGHNA and CDR2 YNFKEQ. CDR3 region: CASSAGTGNEQFF. The CDR3 DNA reads as TGTGCCAGCAGCGCTGGGACAGGCAATGAGCAGTTCTTC.

This clonotype was detected only a few times. The V and J genes are TRBV29-1 and TRBJ2-1, with 12 nucleotides matching TRBD2. V trimming: 3 bases; J trimming: 2 bases; junction bases outside the gene matches: 5. This CDR3 comprises 16 residues. Germline V CDR1 and CDR2: SQVTM, ANQGSEA. CDR3 sequence: CSVEGWTSGTYNEQFF. As DNA, the CDR3 is TGCAGCGTTGAGGGTTGGACTAGCGGGACCTACAATGAGCAGTTCTTC.

This clonotype was picked up a small number of times. The V and J genes are TRBV6-5 and TRBJ2-5, with TRBD1 matching 10 bases. Germline trimming cut 0 bases from V and 3 bases from J; bases unmatched to any gene: 1. The CDR3 is 15 residues long. CDR1 is MNHEY, CDR2 SVGAGI, per germline. This CDR3 reads CASSYSGTGEETQYF. The CDR3 DNA is TGTGCCAGCAGTTACTCAGGGACAGGGGAAGAGACCCAGTACTTC.